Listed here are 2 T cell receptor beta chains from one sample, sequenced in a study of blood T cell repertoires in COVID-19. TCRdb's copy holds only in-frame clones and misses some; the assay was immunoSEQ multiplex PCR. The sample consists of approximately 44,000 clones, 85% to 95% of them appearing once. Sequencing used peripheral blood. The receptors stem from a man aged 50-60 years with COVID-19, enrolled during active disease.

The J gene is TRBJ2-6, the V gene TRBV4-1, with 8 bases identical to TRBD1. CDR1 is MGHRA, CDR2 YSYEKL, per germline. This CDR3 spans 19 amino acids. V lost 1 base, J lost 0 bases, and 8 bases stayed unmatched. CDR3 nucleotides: TGCGCCAGCAGCCAAGTTAAGGGACAGGACAACTCTGGGGCCAACGTCCTGACTTTC. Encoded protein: CASSQVKGQDNSGANVLTF.

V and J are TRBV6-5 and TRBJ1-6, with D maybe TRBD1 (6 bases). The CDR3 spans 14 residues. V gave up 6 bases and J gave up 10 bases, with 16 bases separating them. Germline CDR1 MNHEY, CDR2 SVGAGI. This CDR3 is CASSPDSGWSPLHF. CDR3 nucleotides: TGTGCCAGCAGCCCGGACAGTGGCTGGTCACCCCTCCACTTT.